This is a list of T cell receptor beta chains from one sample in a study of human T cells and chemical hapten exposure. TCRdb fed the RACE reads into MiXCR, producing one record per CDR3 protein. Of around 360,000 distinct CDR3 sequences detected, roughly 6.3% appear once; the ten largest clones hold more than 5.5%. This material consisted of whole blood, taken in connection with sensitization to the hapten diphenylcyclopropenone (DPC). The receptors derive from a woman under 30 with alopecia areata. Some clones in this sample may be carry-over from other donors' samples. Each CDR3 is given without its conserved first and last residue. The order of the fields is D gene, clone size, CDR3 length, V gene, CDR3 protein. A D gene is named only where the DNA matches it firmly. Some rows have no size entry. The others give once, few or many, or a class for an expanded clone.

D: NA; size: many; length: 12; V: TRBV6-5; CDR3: ASSATGGAYEQY
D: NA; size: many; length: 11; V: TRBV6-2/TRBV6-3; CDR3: ASHLGGGTEAF
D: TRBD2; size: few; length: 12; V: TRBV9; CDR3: ASSISGDQETQY
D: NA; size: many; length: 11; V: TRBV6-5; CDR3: ASTPGLNTEAF
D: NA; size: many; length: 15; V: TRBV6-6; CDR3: ASSPSDSSSGANVLT
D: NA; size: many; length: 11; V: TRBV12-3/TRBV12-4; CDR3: ASRTHRRDIQY
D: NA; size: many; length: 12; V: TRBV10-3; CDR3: AISATDYNSPLH
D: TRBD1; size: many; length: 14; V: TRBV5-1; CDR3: ASSLVQGAGANVLT
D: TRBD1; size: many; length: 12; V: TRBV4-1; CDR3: ASSRGQGNTEAF
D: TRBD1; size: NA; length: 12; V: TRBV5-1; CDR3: ASSADREPGEQY
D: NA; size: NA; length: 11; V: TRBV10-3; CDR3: AISGAGTYEQY
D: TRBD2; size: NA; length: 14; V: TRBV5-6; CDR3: ASSAEPGGEADTQY
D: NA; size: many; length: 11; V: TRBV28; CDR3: ASKEGRRDTQY
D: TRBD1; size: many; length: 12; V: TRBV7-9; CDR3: ASRTGQGNYGYT
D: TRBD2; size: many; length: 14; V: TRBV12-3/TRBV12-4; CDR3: ASSLGSGGAIDEQF
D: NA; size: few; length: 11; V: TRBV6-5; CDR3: ASSYGDSYEQY
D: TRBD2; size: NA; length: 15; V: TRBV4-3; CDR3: ASSQEGLAANTGELF
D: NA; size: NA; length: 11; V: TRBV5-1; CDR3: ASSTQGMDTQY
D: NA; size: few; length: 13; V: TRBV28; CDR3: ASSFVLSGANVLT
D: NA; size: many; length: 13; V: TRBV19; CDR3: ASNPTGYSNQPQH
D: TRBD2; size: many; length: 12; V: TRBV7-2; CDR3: ASSPRTSESEQF
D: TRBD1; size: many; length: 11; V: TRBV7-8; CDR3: ASSADRAGELF
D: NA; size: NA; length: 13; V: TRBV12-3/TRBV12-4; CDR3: ASSLMQGFKNIQY
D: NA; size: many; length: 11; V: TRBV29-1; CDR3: SVDVRSAYGYT
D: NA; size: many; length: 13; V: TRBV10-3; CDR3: AISGQGRFNYEQY
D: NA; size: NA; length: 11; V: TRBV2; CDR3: ASLGGGGNGYT
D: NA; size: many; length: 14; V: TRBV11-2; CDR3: ASSRTPVSNNSPLH
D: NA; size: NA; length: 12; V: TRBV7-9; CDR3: ASSLASSTTRQY
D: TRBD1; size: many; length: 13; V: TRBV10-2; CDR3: ASYNRGRMNTEAF
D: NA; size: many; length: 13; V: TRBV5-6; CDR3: ASSLTASDNSPLH
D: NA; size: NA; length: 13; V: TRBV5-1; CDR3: ASTEMAGYTDTQY
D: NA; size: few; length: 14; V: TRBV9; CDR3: ASSVRESRFNYGYT
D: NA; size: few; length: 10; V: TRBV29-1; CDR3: SVGLEQETQY
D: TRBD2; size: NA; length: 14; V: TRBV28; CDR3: ASSLSAGDDYNEQF
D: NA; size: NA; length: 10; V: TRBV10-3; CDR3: AISAQGAEAF
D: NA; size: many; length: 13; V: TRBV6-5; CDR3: ASRKGLLSGNTIY
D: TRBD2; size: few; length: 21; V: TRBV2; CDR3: ASSHPRATRESKGLATQETQY